A selection of T cell receptor beta chains follows, all from one sample in a study of identical twins. MiXCR, run by TCRdb on the 5' RACE reads, gives a single entry per CDR3 protein. The sample contains some 900,000 distinct CDR3 sequences, roughly an eighth of which appear only once. These same data were also listed under a study on yellow fever vaccine responses in identical twins.

Sequenced sample: PBMCs. All receptors derive from a woman younger than 35 in good health. The CDR3 runs from the conserved cysteine through the conserved F or W. Fields, in order: J gene, clone size, D gene, V gene, CDR3 protein, CDR3 DNA. The D gene is left open where the match is weak. The size entry is marked missing in some rows and otherwise reads once, few, many or a size class.

>TRBJ2-7|few|TRBD2|TRBV12-3/TRBV12-4
CASSSTGRDEQYF
TGTGCCAGCAGTTCCACTGGGAGGGACGAGCAGTACTTC
>TRBJ1-1|few|NA|TRBV4-1
CASSSLGVLAVANTEAFF
TGCGCCAGCAGCTCATTAGGGGTCCTGGCAGTAGCGAACACTGAAGCTTTCTTT
>TRBJ2-1|NA|NA|TRBV4-1
CASSQDLGGAALSYNEQFF
TGCGCCAGCAGCCAAGATCTAGGCGGAGCGGCACTCTCCTACAATGAGCAGTTCTTC
>TRBJ1-2|NA|NA|TRBV28
CASSPTHYYGYTF
TGTGCCAGCAGCCCGACCCACTACTATGGCTACACCTTC
>TRBJ2-1|NA|TRBD2|TRBV7-9
CATRLSGTTPYNEQFF
TGTGCCACCAGACTTAGCGGGACCACTCCCTACAATGAGCAGTTCTTC
>TRBJ2-2|NA|TRBD2|TRBV10-3
CAIRGTSGENTGELFF
TGTGCCATCAGGGGGACTAGCGGGGAGAACACCGGGGAGCTGTTTTTT
>TRBJ2-5|few|NA|TRBV10-3
CAISPTRTQEETQYF
TGTGCCATCAGTCCCACTAGGACCCAAGAAGAGACCCAGTACTTC
>TRBJ2-1|many|NA|TRBV29-1
CSVRHDQTYNEQFF
TGCAGCGTTCGACACGACCAAACCTACAATGAGCAGTTCTTC
>TRBJ2-7|few|TRBD1|TRBV11-2
CASSFPDRVHEQYF
TGTGCCAGCAGCTTCCCCGACAGGGTCCACGAGCAGTACTTC
>TRBJ1-1|many|NA|TRBV29-1
CSVEGSEGGAAAFF
TGCAGCGTTGAAGGGTCAGAGGGGGGCGCGGCAGCTTTCTTT
>TRBJ2-7|few|NA|TRBV7-2
CASSSGTFEQYF
TGTGCCAGCAGCTCGGGGACTTTCGAGCAGTACTTC
>TRBJ2-5|NA|NA|TRBV20-1
CSATGITRLETQYF
TGCAGTGCTACTGGAATTACTAGACTAGAGACCCAGTACTTC
>TRBJ1-3|few|NA|TRBV12-3/TRBV12-4
CASNIGQLNTIYF
TGTGCCAGCAATATTGGACAGTTAAACACCATATATTTT
>TRBJ2-1|many|NA|TRBV2
CASSEAEKSAWFF
TGTGCCAGCAGTGAAGCGGAGAAGAGTGCGTGGTTCTTC
>TRBJ1-2|NA|TRBD1|TRBV5-5
CASSLLGQGAYGYTF
TGTGCCAGCAGCTTGTTGGGACAGGGGGCATATGGCTACACCTTC
>TRBJ2-5|few|NA|TRBV20-1
CSAWDSLETQYF
TGCAGTGCTTGGGACTCCCTGGAGACCCAGTACTTC
>TRBJ2-2|few|TRBD1|TRBV12-3/TRBV12-4
CASRSGTGNTGELFF
TGTGCCAGCAGATCCGGGACAGGGAACACCGGGGAGCTGTTTTTT
>TRBJ1-3|many|NA|TRBV7-6
CASSLELDRGNTIYF
TGTGCCAGCAGCTTAGAGCTGGATCGGGGAAACACCATATATTTT
>TRBJ1-1|NA|NA|TRBV5-8
CASSGARGGNTEAFF
TGTGCCAGCAGCGGGGCGCGTGGGGGGAACACTGAAGCTTTCTTT
>TRBJ1-2|few|NA|TRBV4-1
CASSQDQGLVYGYTF
TGCGCCAGCAGCCAAGATCAGGGGCTAGTCTATGGCTACACCTTC
>TRBJ2-7|NA|TRBD1|TRBV7-9
CASTKGQGARNEQYF
TGTGCCAGCACCAAGGGACAGGGGGCACGAAACGAGCAGTACTTC
>TRBJ2-1|few|NA|TRBV12-1
CASSSPGGDYNEQFF
TGTGCCAGCAGCTCTCCGGGTGGGGATTACAATGAGCAGTTCTTC
>TRBJ1-1|many|NA|TRBV4-1
CASSQVVYMNTEAFF
TGCGCCAGCAGCCAAGTCGTATACATGAACACTGAAGCTTTCTTT
>TRBJ2-1|many|TRBD2|TRBV12-3/TRBV12-4
CASSNSGSVNNEQFF
TGTGCCAGCAGCAACAGCGGGAGTGTGAACAATGAGCAGTTCTTC
>TRBJ2-3|few|TRBD2|TRBV12-3/TRBV12-4
CATYRGRGATQYF
TGTGCCACCTATAGAGGGAGGGGAGCTACGCAGTATTTT
>TRBJ2-1|NA|NA|TRBV5-1
CASSFRGQPYNEQFF
TGCGCCAGCAGCTTTCGGGGACAACCTTACAATGAGCAGTTCTTC
>TRBJ2-1|NA|NA|TRBV5-1
CASNIGPGPLKSDNSYNEQFF
TGCGCCAGCAACATTGGCCCGGGACCCCTCAAGTCTGACAACTCCTACAATGAGCAGTTCTTC
>TRBJ1-5|few|NA|TRBV7-9
CASSLGAGVNQPQHF
TGTGCCAGCAGCTTAGGGGCAGGGGTAAATCAGCCCCAGCATTTT
>TRBJ2-3|few|TRBD2|TRBV20-1
CSARDWSSGTDTQYF
TGCAGTGCTAGAGATTGGAGTAGCGGGACAGATACGCAGTATTTT
>TRBJ2-2|few|NA|TRBV12-3/TRBV12-4
CASTPTAKGGELFF
TGTGCCAGCACCCCGACCGCGAAGGGTGGGGAGCTGTTTTTT
>TRBJ2-1|many|NA|TRBV5-1
CASRLLPYNEQFF
TGCGCCAGCAGGTTACTCCCCTACAATGAGCAGTTCTTC
>TRBJ2-1|few|TRBD2|TRBV6-1
CASSQLAGGIGNEQFF
TGTGCCAGCAGTCAACTAGCGGGAGGGATTGGGAATGAGCAGTTCTTC
>TRBJ2-5|NA|NA|TRBV7-7
CASSLAGGIQETQYF
TGTGCCAGCAGCTTAGCGGGCGGTATCCAAGAGACCCAGTACTTC
>TRBJ1-2|NA|TRBD1|TRBV3-1
CASSQDMGQGDGYTF
TGTGCCAGCAGCCAAGATATGGGACAGGGGGATGGCTACACCTTC
>TRBJ1-1|NA|TRBD1|TRBV9
CASSVITGGAVNTEAFF
TGTGCCAGCAGCGTTATTACAGGGGGCGCCGTGAACACTGAAGCTTTCTTT
>TRBJ2-1|many|NA|TRBV5-1
CASSFWGENNEQFF
TGCGCCAGCAGCTTTTGGGGGGAAAACAATGAGCAGTTCTTC
>TRBJ2-1|many|TRBD1|TRBV12-3/TRBV12-4
CASSLVIRDRALGEQFF
TGTGCCAGCAGTTTAGTGATCAGGGACAGGGCACTTGGCGAGCAGTTCTTC
>TRBJ1-6|NA|TRBD1|TRBV5-1
CASSQGAKNSPLHF
TGCGCCAGCAGCCAGGGGGCTAAGAATTCACCCCTCCACTTT
>TRBJ2-7|NA|TRBD2|TRBV15
CATSIAGGYEQYF
TGTGCCACCAGCATAGCGGGAGGCTACGAGCAGTACTTC
>TRBJ2-1|NA|TRBD2|TRBV5-6
CASSPLAEVGYNEQFF
TGTGCCAGCAGCCCCCTAGCGGAGGTGGGTTACAATGAGCAGTTCTTC
>TRBJ2-4|many|NA|TRBV7-9
CASSQRGLAKNIQYF
TGTGCCAGCAGCCAAAGGGGACTAGCCAAAAACATTCAGTACTTC
>TRBJ1-1|few|NA|TRBV6-1
CASSEVGKGTEAFF
TGTGCCAGCAGTGAAGTTGGCAAGGGGACTGAAGCTTTCTTT
>TRBJ1-5|NA|NA|TRBV28
CASSPDGTQHF
TGTGCCAGCAGTCCGGATGGGACCCAGCATTTT
>TRBJ2-5|NA|NA|TRBV10-2
CASSEGYGRQETQYF
TGCGCCAGCAGTGAGGGGTACGGGCGACAAGAGACCCAGTACTTC
>TRBJ2-3|NA|NA|TRBV20-1
CSASWGTTSTDTQYF
TGCAGTGCTAGTTGGGGGACAACTAGCACAGATACGCAGTATTTT
>TRBJ1-1|NA|NA|TRBV12-5
CASGPGSSDAEAFF
TGTGCTAGTGGTCCTGGGTCCTCCGACGCTGAAGCTTTCTTT
>TRBJ2-1|NA|NA|TRBV7-2
CASSLDVGINNEQFF
TGTGCCAGCAGCTTAGATGTGGGGATAAACAATGAGCAGTTCTTC
>TRBJ1-2|NA|NA|TRBV18
CASSARVDYGYTF
TGTGCCAGCTCCGCAAGGGTGGACTATGGCTACACCTTC
>TRBJ1-1|few|NA|TRBV3-1
CASSQDRRVTVNTEAFF
TGTGCCAGCAGCCAAGATCGCCGAGTGACGGTCAACACTGAAGCTTTCTTT
>TRBJ1-1|few|TRBD1|TRBV6-1
CASSTPATGVRTEAFF
TGTGCCAGCAGCACTCCTGCGACAGGGGTGCGCACTGAAGCTTTCTTT
>TRBJ1-1|NA|NA|TRBV14
CASSQDLGGLMNTEAFF
TGTGCCAGCAGCCAAGATTTAGGGGGGTTGATGAACACTGAAGCTTTCTTT
>TRBJ2-7|many|NA|TRBV10-2
CASSEAEGSRDYEQYF
TGCGCCAGCAGTGAGGCCGAAGGTAGCAGGGATTACGAGCAGTACTTC
>TRBJ2-5|NA|TRBD2|TRBV4-1
CASSHLLAGIQETQYF
TGCGCCAGCAGCCACCTACTAGCGGGGATACAAGAGACCCAGTACTTC
>TRBJ2-6|few|NA|TRBV5-5
CASSLVTALPSGANVLTF
TGTGCCAGCAGCTTAGTGACAGCGCTCCCCTCTGGGGCCAACGTCCTGACTTTC
>TRBJ2-5|NA|NA|TRBV7-9
CASSLASAETQYF
TGTGCCAGCAGCTTAGCCTCTGCGGAGACCCAGTACTTC
>TRBJ2-1|few|TRBD2|TRBV5-1
CASSWGVSGEANEQFF
TGCGCCAGCAGCTGGGGGGTTAGCGGGGAAGCCAATGAGCAGTTCTTC
>TRBJ1-5|NA|NA|TRBV12-3/TRBV12-4
CASRSGVVDQPQHF
TGTGCCAGCAGATCAGGGGTAGTGGATCAGCCCCAGCATTTT
>TRBJ2-1|many|TRBD2|TRBV20-1
CSVVPTSGLYEQFF
TGCAGTGTCGTTCCTACTAGCGGGCTTTATGAGCAGTTCTTC
>TRBJ1-2|NA|NA|TRBV5-1
CASSASGTEKSYGYTF
TGCGCCAGCAGCGCCTCCGGGACGGAGAAGTCCTATGGCTACACCTTC
>TRBJ1-1|few|NA|TRBV6-5
CASSYSSAAEAFF
TGTGCCAGCAGTTACTCTTCGGCGGCTGAAGCTTTCTTT